The next 11 T cell receptor beta chains were all read from a single sample in a study of cytomegalovirus exposure and HLA in healthy donors. The PCR employed 60 Vbeta primers together with 13 Jbeta primers. The method was immunoSEQ multiplex PCR; TCRdb's version includes in-frame clones alone and lacks a portion of them. The sample has about 210,000 clones, roughly 80% seen once. Sample: PBMCs. The receptors come from a male donor in good health and CMV-seropositive.

This chain connects TRBV9 to TRBJ2-3, with 10 bases that match TRBD2. Germline CDR1 SGDLS, CDR2 YYNGEE. The CDR3 is made up of 16 amino acids. The trim removed 0 bases at V and 2 bases at J, leaving 3 bases unmatched. CDR3 region: CASSVALAGLTDTQYF. DNA of the CDR3: TGTGCCAGCAGCGTAGCACTAGCGGGGCTCACAGATACGCAGTATTTT. Full variable domain (missing parts from reference TRBV9 and TRBJ2-3): DSGVTQTPKHLITATGQRVTLRCSPRSGDLSVYWYQQSLDQGLQFLIQYYNGEERAKGNILERFSAQQFPDLHSELNLSSLELGDSALYFCASSVALAGLTDTQYFGPGTRLTVL.

The V gene is TRBV6-5, the J gene TRBJ2-7, with 12 bases matching TRBD2. Trimming cost V 3 bases and J 6 bases; bases outside gene matches: 9. This CDR3 is 16 amino acids long. Germline CDR1 and CDR2: MNHEY and SVGAGI. The CDR3 is CASSYFDTSGRSEQYF. The DNA for the CDR3 is TGTGCCAGCAGTTATTTCGATACTAGCGGGAGGAGCGAGCAGTACTTC.

V is TRBV6-1 and J is TRBJ1-5; no reliable D call. There are 15 residues in the CDR3. Germline-derived CDR1 and CDR2 are MNHNS and SASEGT. The ends were cut back, 4 bases at V and 5 bases at J, with 15 bases in the middle. The DNA of the CDR3 is TGTGCCAGCAGTGCCGACTTGAGGTGGGATCAGCCCCAGCATTTT. It codes for CASSADLRWDQPQHF.

With regard to this clone: At one end, the junction sequence differs from germline, possibly due to a read error. This chain connects TRBV5-1 to TRBJ2-4; perhaps TRBD1 as D (6 bases). CDR3 length: 14 amino acids. CDR1 and CDR2 from the germline V gene are SGHRS and YFSETQ. CDR3 loop: CAGSLVSGDSIQYF. The CDR3 DNA reads TGCGCCGGCAGCTTGGTTTCAGGGGATTCCATTCAGTACTTC.

J is TRBJ2-2 and V is TRBV29-1, with a possible D match to TRBD2 (6 bases). The length of the CDR3 is 15 residues. Between the trimmed V and J ends, which lost 4 bases and 1 base, there was a span of 13 bases. Germline lookup yields CDR1 SQVTM and CDR2 ANQGSEA. CDR3 protein: CSVGLGRGNTGELFF. The DNA for the CDR3 is TGCAGCGTTGGGCTTGGGCGGGGGAACACCGGGGAGCTGTTTTTT.

This clone came up once. The rearrangement uses TRBV6-5 and TRBJ2-1, with a possible D match to TRBD2 (5 bases). This CDR3 contains 14 residues. With 0 bases removed from V and 7 bases from J, the gap between germline ends came to 10 bases. The V gene's germline CDR1 is MNHEY and CDR2 SVGAGI. CDR3 nucleotide sequence: TGTGCCAGCAGTTACTCGCCAGCGGTGAATGAGCAGTTCTTC. As protein: CASSYSPAVNEQFF.

This chain connects TRBV4-1 to TRBJ2-7; TRBD2 matches 7 bases. Germline V gives CDR1 MGHRA, CDR2 YSYEKL. The CDR3 loop spans 15 amino acids. After removal of 4 bases from V and 4 bases from J, the junction contained 10 bases not matched to a gene. The CDR3 region has the DNA TGCGCCAGCAGCCCTGTGGGGGGGAGTAAATACGAGCAGTACTTC. Translation: CASSPVGGSKYEQYF.

This chain connects TRBV5-1 to TRBJ2-7; 11 nucleotides align to TRBD1. Germline CDR1 SGHRS, CDR2 YFSETQ. The V and J ends lost 6 bases and 4 bases, in that order; junction bases with no gene match: 9. This CDR3 is built from 15 residues. CDR3 in DNA: TGCGCCAGCACCGCTGGAGGACAGGGGGCGTACGAGCAGTACTTC. Its protein is CASTAGGQGAYEQYF.

This clone was counted between two and nine times. The genes are TRBV4-3 and TRBJ2-7, with a tentative D call TRBD2 (6 bases). The V gene's germline CDR1 is LGHNA and CDR2 YSLEER. CDR3 length equals 17 residues. Deletions cut 0 bases from V and 4 bases from J, with 19 bases between. The CDR3 loop is CASSQDAPGGNTYEQYF. CDR3 DNA: TGCGCCAGCAGCCAAGATGCTCCGGGCGGGAATACTTACGAGCAGTACTTC.

The chain recombines TRBV27 with TRBJ2-7; 12 nucleotides align to TRBD2. The length of the CDR3 is 17 residues. Germline V lookup: CDR1 MNHEY, CDR2 SMNVEV (reference sequence). V was pared by 3 bases and J by 0 bases, with 6 bases of the junction left unmatched. Written as DNA, the CDR3 is TGTGCCAGCAGTTTTCTTGGACTAGCGGGAAACTCCTACGAGCAGTACTTC. Its protein product is CASSFLGLAGNSYEQYF.

The V and J genes are TRBV7-6 and TRBJ2-3; 8 bases are shared with TRBD1. Germline V gene lookup returns CDR1 SGHVS and CDR2 FNYEAQ. The CDR3 consists of 15 residues. J was trimmed by 2 bases and V by 1 base; bases with no gene match: 2. The DNA of the CDR3 is TGTGCCAGCAGCTTAGGGGGACAGGTCACAGATACGCAGTATTTT. Its protein is CASSLGGQVTDTQYF.